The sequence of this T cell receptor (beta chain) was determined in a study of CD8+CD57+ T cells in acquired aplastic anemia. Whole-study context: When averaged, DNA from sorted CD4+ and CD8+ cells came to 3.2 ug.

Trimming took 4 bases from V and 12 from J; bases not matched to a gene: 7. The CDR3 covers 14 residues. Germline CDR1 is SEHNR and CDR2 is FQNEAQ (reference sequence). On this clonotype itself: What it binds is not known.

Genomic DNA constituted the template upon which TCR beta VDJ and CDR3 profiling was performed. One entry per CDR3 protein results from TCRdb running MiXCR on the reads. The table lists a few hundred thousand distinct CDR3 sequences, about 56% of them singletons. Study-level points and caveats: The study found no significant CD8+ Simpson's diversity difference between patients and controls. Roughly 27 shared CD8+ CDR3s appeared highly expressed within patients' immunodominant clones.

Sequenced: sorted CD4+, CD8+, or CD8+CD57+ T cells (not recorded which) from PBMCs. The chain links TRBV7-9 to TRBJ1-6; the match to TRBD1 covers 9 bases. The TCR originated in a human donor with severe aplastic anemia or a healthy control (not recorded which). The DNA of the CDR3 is TGTGCCAGCAGCTCCCGGGACAGGGAGGTACCCCTCCACTTT. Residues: CASSSRDREVPLHF. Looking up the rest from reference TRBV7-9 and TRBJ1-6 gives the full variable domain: DTGVSQNPRHKITKRGQNVTFRCDPISEHNRLYWYRQTLGQGPEFLTYFQNEAQLEKSRLLSDRFSAERPKGSFSTLEIQRTEQGDSAMYLCASSSRDREVPLHFGNGTRLTVT.